The text below deals with one TCR beta chain. Its antigen is currently unknown. Trimming took 10 bases from V and 2 from J, leaving 14 bases between them. Germline CDR1 is MNHNY and CDR2 is SVGAGI (reference sequence). This CDR3 is built from 13 residues. This sample stems from a study of T-cell reconstitution after alpha-beta-depleted transplantation in children. The library targeted TCRbeta and was prepared with unique molecular identifiers. TCRdb used MiXCR to reprocess the PCR reads, holding one entry per CDR3 protein. This sample has hundreds of thousands of distinct CDR3 sequences; about 15% occur once, and the top ten carry 5%. Points from the study as a whole: Reports say that about two months after transplant, the alpha-beta T cells came out of several hundred graft clones that had expanded. Some patients' high day-60 TCRbeta diversity was traced to surviving recipient T cells and thymic progenitors. Fresh T-cell production supplied most of the T-cell counts and diversity seen one year after transplant.

The sequencing used PBMCs, mostly from graft donor cells, collected 360 days after TCRalphabeta/CD19-depleted stem cell transplant. The clonotype was recovered from a male patient between 10 and 17 years old who had a stem cell transplant for acute lymphoblastic leukemia, so the T cells may come from the graft donor. This chain uses TRBV6-6 with TRBJ1-1, with D tentatively TRBD1 (5 bases). In nucleotides, the CDR3 is TGTGCCATTGGGGGAGGACTCAACACTGAAGCTTTCTTT. It specifies CAIGGGLNTEAFF.